Listed below are T cell receptor beta chains from one sample, sequenced in a study of T cell changes during pregnancy in multiple sclerosis. Profiled with immunoSEQ multiplex PCR; TCRdb holds only in-frame clones, not every one. The table includes under 25,000 clones, 85% to 90% detected once. The source material was CD8+ T cells from peripheral blood mononuclear cells, sampled before pregnancy. Source of these receptors: a female donor with multiple sclerosis, enrolled in a pregnancy study. CDR3s include the opening cysteine and the closing phenylalanine or tryptophan. A D gene is named only where the DNA matches it firmly. Size is stated for part of the rows, as once, few or many counts, or as a class when the clone is expanded.

TRBD2	TRBV15	TRBJ2-5	-	CATSSPGLAIQETQYF	TGTGCCACCAGCAGTCCGGGACTAGCCATACAAGAGACCCAGTACTTC
-	TRBV27	TRBJ1-6	-	CASSFVSPAGVYNSPLHF	TGTGCCAGCAGTTTTGTTTCCCCGGCAGGGGTCTATAATTCACCCCTCCACTTT
TRBD1	TRBV27	TRBJ2-7	-	CASQGDSYYEQYF	TGTGCCTCCCAGGGGGACAGCTACTACGAGCAGTACTTC
-	TRBV7-9	TRBJ1-5	-	CASSLAKGSNQPQHF	TGTGCCAGCAGCTTAGCTAAGGGGAGCAATCAGCCCCAGCATTTT
-	TRBV5-1	TRBJ2-7	-	CASSLAQTGTYEQYF	TGCGCCAGCAGCTTGGCCCAGACGGGGACATACGAGCAGTACTTC
TRBD1	TRBV5-1	TRBJ2-7	-	CASSWEDRGFSYEQYF	TGCGCCAGCAGCTGGGAGGACAGGGGCTTCTCCTACGAGCAGTACTTC
-	TRBV7-9	TRBJ2-1	-	CASTQSRHPRGEQFF	TGTGCCAGCACTCAATCCCGGCATCCCCGCGGTGAGCAGTTCTTC
-	TRBV5-6	TRBJ2-1	-	CASSLEQGDEQFF	TGTGCCAGCAGCTTGGAACAGGGCGATGAGCAGTTCTTC
-	TRBV28	TRBJ2-7	-	CASSLPWDTTYEQYF	TGTGCCAGCAGTTTACCATGGGACACAACCTACGAGCAGTACTTC
-	TRBV19	TRBJ2-1	-	CASSGASYNEQFF	TGTGCCAGTAGTGGGGCCTCCTACAATGAGCAGTTCTTC
TRBD2	TRBV19	TRBJ2-3	once	CASSIVPGGFDTQYF	TGTGCCAGTAGTATAGTCCCGGGGGGTTTCGATACGCAGTATTTT
-	TRBV7-9	TRBJ2-5	once	CASSPPGGSETQYF	TGTGCCAGCAGCCCTCCGGGTGGGAGTGAGACCCAGTACTTC
-	TRBV19	TRBJ2-7	-	CASSIYGGENYEQYF	TGTGCCAGTAGTATCTATGGCGGAGAAAACTACGAGCAGTACTTC
TRBD2	TRBV4-3	TRBJ2-5	-	CASSQYPGLAGVLKYQETQYF	TGCGCCAGCAGCCAGTATCCGGGACTAGCGGGAGTCCTAAAGTACCAAGAGACCCAGTACTTC
-	TRBV5-1	TRBJ2-3	-	CASRASTDTQYF	TGCGCCAGCAGAGCTAGCACAGATACGCAGTATTTT
TRBD2	TRBV4-1	TRBJ2-1	-	CASSQRGRVNNEQFF	TGCGCCAGCAGCCAACGCGGGAGGGTAAACAATGAGCAGTTCTTC
TRBD1	TRBV6-5	TRBJ1-4	-	CASSGDRRGEKLFF	TGTGCCAGCAGTGGGGACAGGAGAGGGGAAAAACTGTTTTTT
-	TRBV11-3	TRBJ2-7	-	CASSQGTGYEQYF	TGTGCCAGCAGCCAAGGGACTGGATACGAGCAGTACTTC
TRBD2	TRBV27	TRBJ2-1	-	CASSWGAGTSGEYEQFF	TGTGCCAGCAGTTGGGGGGCCGGGACTAGCGGCGAATATGAGCAGTTCTTC
TRBD2	TRBV5-4	TRBJ2-2	-	CASSVGKREGRTGELFF	TGTGCCAGCAGCGTCGGGAAGCGGGAGGGCCGGACCGGGGAGCTGTTTTTT
-	TRBV10-2	TRBJ2-7	few	CASSEYFPHEQYF	TGCGCCAGCAGTGAGTACTTCCCCCACGAGCAGTACTTC
-	TRBV10-3	TRBJ2-7	-	CAISESPGNHREQYF	TGTGCCATCAGTGAGTCGCCGGGAAATCACCGGGAGCAGTACTTC
TRBD1	TRBV7-6	TRBJ2-7	-	CASSSRQGFSYEQYF	TGTGCCAGCAGCTCCCGACAGGGTTTCTCCTACGAGCAGTACTTC
TRBD2	TRBV14	TRBJ2-7	-	CASSLGGGYEQYF	TGTGCCAGCAGCCTGGGGGGGGGCTACGAGCAGTACTTC
TRBD2	TRBV29-1	TRBJ2-1	-	CSVEDHGSSGSNEQFF	TGCAGCGTTGAAGACCATGGATCTAGCGGGAGCAATGAGCAGTTCTTC
-	TRBV9	TRBJ2-3	-	CASSVTGTSMGADTQYF	TGTGCCAGCAGCGTGACCGGGACATCCATGGGAGCAGATACGCAGTATTTT
TRBD2	TRBV13	TRBJ2-7	-	CASSHGLAGVYEQYF	TGTGCCAGCAGTCATGGTCTAGCGGGAGTCTACGAGCAGTACTTC
-	TRBV19	TRBJ1-1	-	CASREFTEAFF	TGTGCCAGCAGGGAATTCACTGAAGCTTTCTTT
-	TRBV27	TRBJ2-7	-	CASRFGGRGQQYF	TGTGCCAGCCGATTCGGCGGCCGCGGGCAGCAGTACTTC
TRBD1	TRBV9	TRBJ1-4	-	CASSVRGLGNEKLFF	TGTGCCAGCAGCGTAAGGGGGCTGGGTAATGAAAAACTGTTTTTT